These 16 T cell receptor beta chains originate from one sample sequenced in a study of regulatory T cells in long-lasting Graves disease. Time point indicated: newly diagnosed GD, antithyroid drugs for less than 3 months. PBMC-derived RNA was used for the TCR library. iRepertoire HTBI primers and Arm-PCR of CDR3 regions built TCR beta libraries. One entry per CDR3 protein, called by TCRdb with MiXCR from the multiplex PCR reads. The table has 400,000 to 500,000 distinct CDR3 sequences, about 14% seen once. These data were also reused for a study on T cells in Graves' hyperthyroidism and ophthalmopathy.

The sample was peripheral blood mononuclear cells (PBMCs), taken at new diagnosis, from a patient treated with antithyroid drugs. All receptors come from a woman between 50 and 59 years old with Graves disease.

This clonotype has a count of ten or more. V and J are TRBV5-1 and TRBJ1-1; 9 bases align to TRBD1. V trimming: 7 bases; J trimming: 6 bases; junction bases outside the gene matches: 16. CDR1 is SGHRS and CDR2 is YFSETQ in the germline V gene. This CDR3 is built from 16 residues. DNA of the CDR3: TGCGCCAGCGTACCAGAGACAGGGGGGTTTTATGCTGAAGCTTTCTTT. Its translation is CASVPETGGFYAEAFF.

The chain employs TRBV7-3 and TRBJ2-1; TRBD2 aligns across 13 bases. Germline V gives CDR1 SGHTA, CDR2 FQGTGA. V lost 5 bases to trimming and J lost 4 bases; unmatched junction nucleotides: 5. The CDR3 extends over 16 amino acids. As DNA, the CDR3 is TGTGCCAGCAGCACGGGACTAGCGGGAACTTACAATGAGCAGTTCTTC. It translates to CASSTGLAGTYNEQFF.

The V call is TRBV6-1, the J call TRBJ2-7; TRBD1 agrees at 7 bases. This CDR3 is 15 amino acids long. Losses at the gene ends were 4 bases for V and 3 bases for J; bases not matched to a gene: 9. Germline assignment: CDR1 MNHNS and CDR2 SASEGT. The CDR3 region is CASSGLADRFYEQYF. In nucleotides, the CDR3 is TGTGCCAGCAGTGGACTGGCGGACAGGTTCTACGAGCAGTACTTC.

This clonotype was counted ten times or more. The chain uses TRBV25-1 and TRBJ2-7, with D possibly TRBD1 on 6 matching bases. The germline CDR1 and CDR2 sequences are MGHDK and SYGVNS. The CDR3 length is 16 residues. V lost 3 bases to trimming and J lost 4 bases, with 19 bases between them. CDR3 protein: CASSDTNRVGPYEQYF. CDR3 DNA sequence: TGTGCCAGCAGTGATACAAACAGGGTAGGCCCTTACGAGCAGTACTTC.

This clonotype has at least ten counts. The chain uses TRBV12-3 or TRBV12-4 and TRBJ1-2; D uncertain. V was clipped by 1 base and J by 4 bases, with 4 bases between them. The CDR3 spans 12 residues. CDR3 residues: CASSLGRYGYTF. The CDR3 DNA reads TGTGCCAGCAGTTTAGGGCGCTATGGCTACACCTTC.

To note about this clonotype: A clone one base away is much larger, so this may be a read error. The V gene is TRBV7-9, the J gene TRBJ2-3, with 8 bases that match TRBD2. The J segment lost 1 base and the V segment lost 5 bases, leaving 5 bases of the junction unmatched. CDR1 and CDR2 from the germline V gene are SEHNR and FQNEAQ (reference sequence). The length of the CDR3 is 15 residues. The CDR3 region is CASSQREWGTDTQYF. CDR3 sequence (DNA): TGTGCCAGCAGCCAGCGGGAGTGGGGCACAGATACGCAGTATTTT.

At least ten counts were recorded for this clonotype. This chain joins TRBV3-1 and TRBJ2-3; 7 bases line up with TRBD2. Per germline, CDR1 LGHDT and CDR2 YNNKEL (reference sequence). This CDR3 contains 14 residues. With V trimmed by 4 bases and J by 3 bases, 4 bases remained unmatched. The CDR3 region is CASSREGSTDTQYF. CDR3 DNA sequence: TGTGCCAGCAGCCGGGAGGGTTCAACAGATACGCAGTATTTT.

This clonotype came up many times. The V call is TRBV7-8, the J call TRBJ2-1; TRBD2 matches 8 bases. Trimming at V came to 5 bases and at J to 2 bases, leaving 5 bases not matched to a gene. The CDR3 consists of 15 residues. The germline CDR1 and CDR2 sequences are SGHVS and FQNEAQ. CDR3 region: CASSTTSGPYNEQFF. In nucleotides, the CDR3 is TGTGCCAGCAGCACTACTAGCGGCCCCTACAATGAGCAGTTCTTC. The whole variable domain, filled in from reference TRBV7-8 and TRBJ2-1, reads GAGVSQSPRYKVAKRGQDVALRCDPISGHVSLFWYQQALGQGPEFLTYFQNEAQLDKSGLPSDRFFAERPEGSVSTLKIQRTQQEDSAVYLCASSTTSGPYNEQFFGPGTRLTVL.

This clonotype was counted at least ten times. The chain combines TRBV28 with TRBJ2-1; 14 nucleotides agree with TRBD2. J lost 7 bases, V lost 3 bases, and 5 bases had no gene match. The CDR3 consists of 16 residues. The germline V gene encodes CDR1 MDHEN and CDR2 SYDVKM. Here the CDR3 DNA reads TGTGCCAGCAGTTTGACTAGCGGGAGGGCCATTAATGAGCAGTTCTTC. Translating it yields CASSLTSGRAINEQFF.

In its sample, this clonotype was seen many times. This rearrangement joins TRBV7-9 to TRBJ2-1; no firm D call. There are 13 residues in the CDR3. Per the germline V gene, CDR1 is SEHNR and CDR2 is FQNEAQ (reference sequence). V shed 0 bases and J shed 7 bases, with 7 bases lying between them. CDR3 nucleotides: TGTGCCAGCAGCTTAGCTGTTGGGAATGAGCAGTTCTTC. It specifies CASSLAVGNEQFF.

This clonotype has just a few counts. The CDR3 DNA follows: TGCAGTGCAGGCGGGACTAGCTGGAGTGATTACAATGAGCAGTTCTTC. This encodes CSAGGTSWSDYNEQFF. The chain has TRBV20-1 and TRBJ2-1, with 9 nucleotides matching TRBD2. CDR3 size: 16 residues. Losses at the gene ends were 6 bases for V and 4 bases for J; bases not matched to a gene: 13. In germline, CDR1 is DFQATT, CDR2 SNEGSKA (reference sequence).

The chain uses TRBV30 and TRBJ1-2, with D possibly TRBD1 on 5 matching bases. The V end lost 4 bases, the J end lost 3 bases, and 12 bases lay between the germline ends. Germline lookup yields CDR1 GTSNPN and CDR2 SVGIG (reference sequence). The length of the CDR3 is 13 residues. CDR3 DNA: TGTGCCTGGACAGTTGGGGGTGACTATGGCTACACCTTC. It is translated as CAWTVGGDYGYTF.

This clonotype was seen repeatedly, ten times or more. J is TRBJ2-1 and V is TRBV30, with no clear D. The CDR3 covers 14 residues. Germline V gene sequence: CDR1 GTSNPN, CDR2 SVGIG (reference sequence). CDR3 protein: CACDPGQAYNEQFF. In DNA, the CDR3 is TGTGCTTGTGACCCGGGCCAAGCATACAATGAGCAGTTCTTC.

The V and J genes are TRBV18 and TRBJ2-7, with D maybe TRBD1 (6 bases). In germline, CDR1 is KGHSH, CDR2 LQKENI. The V and J ends lost 4 bases and 3 bases respectively, with 10 bases between them. The length of the CDR3 is 13 residues. The CDR3, as DNA: TGTGCCAGCTCACGACAGGTAAACTACGAGCAGTACTTC. Translated, it gives CASSRQVNYEQYF.

This clonotype was observed many times. This rearrangement joins TRBV3-1 to TRBJ2-6; D is possibly TRBD2 (6 bases). The CDR3 has 17 amino acids. Germline V lookup: CDR1 LGHDT, CDR2 YNNKEL (reference sequence). Trimming left V 6 bases short and J 2 bases short, with 17 bases between. CDR3 bases: TGTGCCAGCAGTCCCGGGACTCTCGCACCTGGGGCCAACGTCCTGACTTTC. It codes for CASSPGTLAPGANVLTF.

This clonotype showed up just a few times. This rearrangement joins TRBV5-4 to TRBJ2-3; 10 nucleotides agree with TRBD2. CDR1 and CDR2 from the germline V gene are SGHNT and YYREEE (reference sequence). The length of the CDR3 is 15 residues. V shed 3 bases, J shed 6 bases, and the junction held 7 bases outside the gene matches. The CDR3 nucleotides are TGTGCCAGCAGCTCCCTAGCGGGAGTGACGGATACGCAGTATTTT. It translates to CASSSLAGVTDTQYF. The full variable domain, its missing parts supplied by reference TRBV5-4 and TRBJ2-3, is ETGVTQSPTHLIKTRGQQVTLRCSSQSGHNTVSWYQQALGQGPQFIFQYYREEENGRGNFPPRFSGLQFPNYSSELNVNALELDDSALYLCASSSLAGVTDTQYFGPGTRLTVL.